What follows is one T cell receptor (beta chain) and its context. Its binding antigen is unknown. It has no much larger one-base neighbor in the sample; base qualities were not kept. The CDR3 regions of human TCRbeta chains were analyzed by immunosequencing. The paper's data handling went like this. Repertoire TCRs were matched against a reference library of SARS-CoV-2-specific TCRs generated with the MIRA antigen-specificity platform. Breadth was defined as the fraction of unique TCRs that were SARS-CoV-2-associated, and depth was defined as the fraction of total T cells that were SARS-CoV-2-associated. Using the MIRA data, each spike-specific TCR was mapped to the spike region that the TCR reacts to and placed in a CD4 or CD8 class. Log10-transformed breadth and depth values were compared by one-way ANOVA with Sidak's multiple comparisons tests. This is the immuneACCESS table as TCRdb keeps it, with only in-frame sequences that have V and J called. A part of the clones is gone; compared with another copy, unresolved V genes explain less than half, and the rest is unexplained. For V, J and clone size, that table is used; D and trimming come from the DNA. A total of more than 120,000 clones appear in this sample, 92% of them only once. The top ten clones comprise around 10% of the sample.

This record comes from a study of T cell responses to AZD1222 COVID-19 vaccine (TCRdb year 2021). Study-wide context: TCR sequencing covered 230 or so trial participants: 207 given two doses of AZD1222 and 26 given two doses of MenACWY control vaccine. Trial participants were enrolled into age subgroups of 18-55, 56-69 and 70-plus years, which contained approximately 150, 30 and 60 TCR-sequenced participants, respectively.

Overall results and qualifications from the work: The vaccine-associated CD4 TCRs covered the entire spike protein, and the dominant responses fell in regions 160-218 and 743-854. Because no day 14 peak-response samples were available, repertoires were characterized only after the peak T cell response. Nearly half of unique spike-specific TCRs reportedly recognized epitopes outside regions mutated in the B.1.351 and B.1.1.7 variants. In the small 56-69-year group, the increase in depth fell short of significance, most likely because of low power. After two AZD1222 doses, spike-specific TCR breadth and depth were significantly higher than at day 0 and than in MenACWY recipients. Most participants were white British and females outnumbered males, and the authors suggested that clonal diversity may have been underestimated. Conclusions about previously exposed vaccinees were limited because only five to seven AZD1222 recipients were SARS-CoV-2 seropositive at baseline.

The time point label here, explained by the study, means: about 28 days (+/-7) after the second vaccine dose. AZD1222 recipients with second doses at about 4 weeks or about 12 weeks were pooled, because spike-specific TCR depth and breadth did not differ between schedules. Samples from vaccinated people were obtained from the UK trials COV001 and COV002, which included a single-blind randomized controlled phase 2/3 trial of AZD1222 (ChAdOx1 nCoV-19) in healthy adults. For TCRbeta chain sequencing, PBMC samples were collected from trial participants at day 0 and at day 28 after the second dose. As encoded in the germline V gene (reference sequence), CDR1 is MNHEY while CDR2 is SMNVEV. The CDR3, from cysteine to phenylalanine, totals 13 residues. Only the CDR3 DNA stays, 39 bases, in frame from base 1. V drops 5 bases and J drops 4 bases, leaving 12 bases in between.

The source was peripheral blood, collected 28 days after the second AZD1222 dose. The sequence was collected from an adult who received the AZD1222 COVID-19 vaccine. The chain employs TRBV27 and TRBJ2-7, with a tentative D gene TRBD1 over 6 matching bases. The CDR3 reads as follows: CASSVGGGYEQYF. In nucleotides, the sequence is TGTGCCAGCAGTGTTGGGGGCGGGTACGAGCAGTACTTC.